This T cell receptor beta chain was observed in a study of T-cell reconstitution after alpha-beta-depleted transplantation in children (dated by TCRdb to 2016 to 2017). About the investigation overall: The study quantitatively tracked T-cell immune reconstitution after TCRalphabeta/CD19-depleted allogeneic hematopoietic cell transplantation in children using TCR repertoire profiling.

In the case of this clonotype: It lacks a known antigen. Base qualities were left out, and no much larger clone turns up one base away.

The receptor library was made with PCR. Sequencing was carried out with an Illumina HiSeq 2500. Molecular barcoding was employed in the preparation of TCR libraries, with unique molecular identifiers being used to normalize TCRbeta repertoire quantification. The public reads were reanalyzed by TCRdb: fastp trimming at Q25, MiXCR alignment, in-frame beta chains only. One record per CDR3 amino acid sequence lists the most common genes and DNA. The sample contains 230,000 or so distinct CDR3 sequences, 9.5% to 15% of them found a single time. The ten largest clones take up around 2.8% of the sample. As encoded in the germline V gene, CDR1 is SGHRS while CDR2 is YFSETQ. The CDR3 has 14 amino acids, counting the end cysteine and phenylalanine. Just CDR3 DNA is preserved here, 42 bases in frame from base 1. The junction shows trimming of 5 bases on V and 8 bases on J, and the gene matches do not reach 12 bases of it.

This sequence originates from a human donor who donated a stem cell graft to a child with acute lymphoblastic leukemia. This specimen was PBMCs from the stem cell graft donor, taken from the stem cell graft. The chain is made from TRBV5-1 and TRBJ1-2; TRBD1 lines up with 7 middle nucleotides. The CDR3 has the sequence CASRSGTVGVGYTF. The DNA sequence reads TGCGCCAGCAGATCCGGGACAGTGGGAGTGGGCTACACCTTC.